Reported below is one TCR beta chain. Its antigen is not known. Some clones are missing from TCRdb's copy, which holds only in-frame ones; the method was immunoSEQ multiplex PCR. This table holds roughly 70,000 clones, roughly 85% found once. The CDR3 is made up of 15 amino acids. Trimming at V came to 4 bases and at J to 5 bases, leaving 9 bases not matched to a gene. Per the germline V gene, CDR1 is MDHEN and CDR2 is SYDVKM. The sample originates from a study of OX40 agonist ivuxolimab in advanced cancers. As for the study in general: The treatment was a fully human IgG2 OX40 agonist, ivuxolimab. General study findings and limits: Also showing low normalized T-cell clonal expansion were some of the nonresponders.

Blood got drawn at baseline, again on cycle 4 day 1, and then on cycle 7 day 1. This receptor was obtained from an adult with an advanced solid tumor such as melanoma, head and neck, liver or kidney cancer. The material sequenced was CD4+ or CD8+ T cells sorted from blood, taken in a trial of the OX40 agonist ivuxolimab. The genes are TRBV28 and TRBJ2-7; the match to TRBD1 covers 9 bases. The CDR3 DNA follows: TGTGCCAGCAGTTCCCCCGGACAGGGGTCCCACGAGCAGTACTTC. Encoded protein: CASSSPGQGSHEQYF.